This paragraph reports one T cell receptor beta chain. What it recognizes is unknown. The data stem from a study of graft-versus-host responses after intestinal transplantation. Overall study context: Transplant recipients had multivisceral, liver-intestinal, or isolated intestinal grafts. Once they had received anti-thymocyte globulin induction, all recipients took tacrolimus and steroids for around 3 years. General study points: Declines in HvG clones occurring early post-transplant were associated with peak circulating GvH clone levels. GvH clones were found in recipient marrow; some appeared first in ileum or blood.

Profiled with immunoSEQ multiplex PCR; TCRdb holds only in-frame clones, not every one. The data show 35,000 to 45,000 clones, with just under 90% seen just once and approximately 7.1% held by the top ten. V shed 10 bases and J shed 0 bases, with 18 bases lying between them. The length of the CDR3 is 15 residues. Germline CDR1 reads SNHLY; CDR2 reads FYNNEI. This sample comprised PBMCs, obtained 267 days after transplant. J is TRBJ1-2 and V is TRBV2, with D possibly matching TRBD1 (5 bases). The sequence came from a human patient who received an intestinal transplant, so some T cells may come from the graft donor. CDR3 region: CAISIGRGPNYGYTF. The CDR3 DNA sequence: TGTGCCATTTCCATCGGGAGGGGCCCTAACTATGGCTACACCTTC.